This TCR beta chain was obtained from a study of neurological immune-mediated disorders. General study points: The level of TCR clonal expansion was highest in patients with HTLV-1-associated myelopathy and lowest in multiple sclerosis, where it fell below the level seen in healthy controls.

Germline trimming cut 6 bases from V and 6 bases from J; bases unmatched to any gene: 9. This CDR3 contains 15 residues. Specified time point: longitudinal time-point 1 (baseline). Unsorted libraries were generated from 2 million PBMCs. These cells had been stored in RNAlater at -80 C. This clonotype occurred many times. Its specificity is not known. The cDNA was generated through 5'RACE incorporating 10-nucleotide random UMIs. TCRdb re-called the 5' RACE reads with MiXCR, one entry per CDR3 protein. Of tens of thousands of distinct CDR3 sequences listed, about a tenth are singletons. Specimen: PBMCs. This sequence joins TRBV12-3 or TRBV12-4 and TRBJ2-3, with 10 bases matching TRBD2. The receptor was isolated from a man younger than 40 in good health. As DNA, the CDR3 is TGTGCCAGCAGAGCCAGCGGGAGGGGGCGCGATACGCAGTATTTT. As protein: CASRASGRGRDTQYF.